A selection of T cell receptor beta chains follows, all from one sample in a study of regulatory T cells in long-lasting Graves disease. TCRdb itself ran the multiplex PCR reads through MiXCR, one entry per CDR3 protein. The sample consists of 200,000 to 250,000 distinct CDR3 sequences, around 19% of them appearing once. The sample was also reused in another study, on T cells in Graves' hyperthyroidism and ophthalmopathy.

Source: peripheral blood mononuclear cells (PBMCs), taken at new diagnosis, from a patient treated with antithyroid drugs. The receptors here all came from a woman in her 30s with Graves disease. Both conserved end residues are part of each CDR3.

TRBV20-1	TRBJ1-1	CSARDVGNRGTEAFF
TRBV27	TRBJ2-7	CASSRPGGYYEQYF
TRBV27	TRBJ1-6	CASSHTTAEWNSPLHF
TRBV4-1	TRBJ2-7	CASSQDLRLAGGPYEQYF
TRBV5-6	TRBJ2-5	CASSSGLAGGGETQYF
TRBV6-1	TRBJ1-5	CASSEGLLTIRESNQPQHF
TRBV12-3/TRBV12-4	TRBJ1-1	CASSLVGGYSTEAFF
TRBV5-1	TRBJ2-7	CASSAGRDSFYEQYF
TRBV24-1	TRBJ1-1	CATRTELNTEAFF
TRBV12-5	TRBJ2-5	CASGLVVSGTMLGETQYF
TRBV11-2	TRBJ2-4	CASGLNGGRAGLLAKNIQYF
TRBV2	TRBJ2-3	CASRGTGTLNTQYF
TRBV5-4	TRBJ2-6	CASSFLTQANVLTF
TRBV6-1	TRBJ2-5	CASSYSSGSSIETQYF
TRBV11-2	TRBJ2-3	CASSLGRWGTDTQYF
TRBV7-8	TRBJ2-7	CASSSLDEQYF
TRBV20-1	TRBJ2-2	CSANRDTLNTGELFF
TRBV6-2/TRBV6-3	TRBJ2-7	CASSKSGTGGYEQYF
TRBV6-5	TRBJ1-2	CASSYLANYGYTF
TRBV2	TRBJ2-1	CASSSGRASEQFF
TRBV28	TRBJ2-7	CASSSRPGGGHF
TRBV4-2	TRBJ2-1	CASSQEISGSGNEQFF
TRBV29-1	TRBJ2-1	CSVVGGGSYNEQFF
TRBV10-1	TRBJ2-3	CASSVGTGAVTDTQYF
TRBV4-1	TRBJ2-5	CASSQGFGPGRETQYF
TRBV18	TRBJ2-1	CASSPNRNEQFF
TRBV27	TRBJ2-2	CASSDPSGPGGTGELFF
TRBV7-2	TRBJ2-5	CASSSQGLRETQYF
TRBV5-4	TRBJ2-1	CASAPLSLNNEQFF
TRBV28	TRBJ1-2	CASSSPVSATNYGYTF
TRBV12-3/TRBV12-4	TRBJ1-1	CASSFAGAVTEAFF
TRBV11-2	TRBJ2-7	CASSFPPDSLLSYEQYF
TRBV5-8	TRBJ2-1	CASRTGTAAYNEQFF
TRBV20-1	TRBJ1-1	CSASKGPSTEAFF
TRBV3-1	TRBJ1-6	CASSQVTGGGSPLHF
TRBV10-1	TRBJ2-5	CASSDTTTETQYF
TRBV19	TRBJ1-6	CASKGNSPLHF
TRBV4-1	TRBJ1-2	CASSQLTGPNYGYTF
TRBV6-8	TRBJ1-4	CASSYRDSHEKLFF
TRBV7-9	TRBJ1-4	CASSTYRATNEKLFF
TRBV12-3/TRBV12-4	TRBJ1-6	CASQGGSHSPLHF
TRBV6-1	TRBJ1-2	CASKPGGSGYTF
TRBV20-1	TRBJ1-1	CSVRQPNTEAFF
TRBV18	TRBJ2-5	CASSGQGKETQYF
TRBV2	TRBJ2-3	CASERTGSGTDTQYF
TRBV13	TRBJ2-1	CASSPAGLAGGYEQFF
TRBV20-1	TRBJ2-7	CSAYRESYEQYF
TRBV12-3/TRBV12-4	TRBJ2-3	CASSRYRVGADTQYF
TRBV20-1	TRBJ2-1	CSAGPGLREQFF
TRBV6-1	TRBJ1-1	CASRLENTEAFF
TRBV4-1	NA	CASSQLIGLAGIGETQYF